Shown below are 14 T cell receptor beta chains from a single sample sequenced in a study of CD8+CD57+ T cells in acquired aplastic anemia. The template for TCR beta VDJ and CDR3 sequence profiling was genomic DNA. One entry per CDR3 protein results from TCRdb running MiXCR on the reads. This sample has about 180,000 distinct CDR3 sequences, with approximately 48% found just once. The authors sequenced patients whose flow cytometry had shown CD8+CD57+ cell expansion. Sequences were obtained from sorted CD4+, CD8+, or CD8+CD57+ T cells (not recorded which) from PBMCs. The receptors stem from a human donor with aplastic anemia.

The J gene is TRBJ1-1, the V gene TRBV18; 8 bases map to TRBD1. The CDR3 has 13 amino acids. CDR1 KGHSH and CDR2 LQKENI come from the germline V gene. The V gene end was trimmed by 6 bases and the J gene end by 3 bases; junction bases not matched to a gene: 3. CDR3 sequence (DNA): TGTGCCAGCTCCGAGGACAGGGACACTGAAGCTTTCTTT. Its protein product is CASSEDRDTEAFF. The whole variable domain, remainder taken from reference TRBV18 and TRBJ1-1, is NAGVMQNPRHLVRRRGQEARLRCSPMKGHSHVYWYRQLPEEGLKFMVYLQKENIIDESGMPKERFSAEFPKEGPSILRIQQVVRGDSAAYFCASSEDRDTEAFFGQGTRLTVV.

The genes are TRBV25-1 and TRBJ2-7, with TRBD1 as a possible D gene (6 bases). This CDR3 is built from 17 residues. V lost 3 bases and J lost 5, with 23 bases in between. The germline CDR1 and CDR2 sequences are MGHDK and SYGVNS. CDR3 protein: CASSDLDWDTVVHEQYF. The CDR3 nucleotides are TGTGCCAGCAGTGACCTGGACTGGGACACCGTTGTACACGAGCAGTACTTC.

This clonotype was seen only a few times. J is TRBJ2-2 and V is TRBV7-3; D is ambiguous. V lost 5 bases to trimming and J lost 4 bases, with 8 bases between them. Germline V gene sequence: CDR1 SGHTA, CDR2 FQGTGA. This CDR3 comprises 13 residues. DNA of the CDR3: TGTGCCAGCAGCCCCGAAGGCACCGGGGAGCTGTTTTTT. The encoded protein is CASSPEGTGELFF.

This clonotype was detected only a few times. The chain combines TRBV27 with TRBJ1-5; no clear D gene. Germline CDR1 reads MNHEY; CDR2 reads SMNVEV (reference sequence). There are 16 residues in the CDR3. Trimming pared 2 bases from V and 0 bases from J, leaving 11 bases between. CDR3 sequence: CASSLQKPYSNQPQHF. CDR3 nucleotide sequence: TGTGCCAGCAGTTTACAGAAACCTTATAGCAATCAGCCCCAGCATTTT.

This clonotype was observed a handful of times. Compared with germline, one end of the junction differs, possibly owing to a read error. This sequence joins TRBV6-4 and TRBJ1-1, with 7 bases that match TRBD1. The CDR3 contains 14 residues. CDR1 is MRHNA, CDR2 SNTAGT, per germline. DNA of the CDR3: TGTGCCAGCAGCAGGGGGAACGAGAACACTGAAGCCTTCTTT. It specifies CASSRGNENTEAFF.

On this clonotype: This clone may be a read error of a much larger clone one base away. The chain has TRBV2 and TRBJ2-7; 8 bases match TRBD1. The J segment lost 1 base and the V segment lost 1 base, leaving 9 bases of the junction unmatched. This CDR3 region has 17 residues. Germline loops: CDR1 SNHLY, CDR2 FYNNEI. The CDR3 DNA sequence: TGTGCCAGCAGTGAAGGACAGGGGATGGGGTTTTCCTACGAGCAGTACTTC. Its protein is CASSEGQGMGFSYEQYF.

The chain is built from TRBV7-9 and TRBJ1-2; 7 bases are a match to TRBD1. The CDR3 is made up of 13 amino acids. Trimming took 5 bases from V and 4 from J; bases not matched to a gene: 4. Germline values: CDR1 SEHNR, CDR2 FQNEAQ (reference sequence). CDR3 sequence (DNA): TGTGCCAGCAGCACCGGGACAGTCTATGGCTACACCTTC. Its translation: CASSTGTVYGYTF.

In its sample, this clonotype was seen many times. The chain has TRBV29-1 and TRBJ2-7; TRBD1 agrees at 9 bases. The CDR3 is made up of 15 amino acids. Germline CDR1 reads SQVTM; CDR2 reads ANQGSEA. V lost 6 bases to trimming and J lost 0 bases; unmatched junction nucleotides: 9. Here the CDR3 DNA reads TGCAGCGTCGACCCGGGACAGGGCGGCTCCTACGAGCAGTACTTC. This sequence encodes CSVDPGQGGSYEQYF.

This clonotype showed up many times. CDR3 nucleotide sequence: TGTGCCAGCAGGACGGACCCCGAGGGTGAAAAACTGTTTTTT. Its protein is CASRTDPEGEKLFF. This chain connects TRBV6-1 to TRBJ1-4; no reliable D call. Germline CDR1 is MNHNS and CDR2 is SASEGT. The germline V and J ends were trimmed by 6 bases and 7 bases, with 15 bases remaining between them. This CDR3 comprises 14 residues.

This clonotype was seen many times. This sequence joins TRBV9 and TRBJ2-1; D gene ambiguous. Germline CDR1 is SGDLS and CDR2 is YYNGEE. The ends were cut back, 0 bases at V and 1 base at J, with 20 bases in the middle. The CDR3 extends over 19 amino acids. CDR3 in amino acids: CASSVVSSGLPISYNEQFF. As DNA, the CDR3 is TGTGCCAGCAGCGTAGTGTCATCCGGTCTACCTATATCCTACAATGAGCAGTTCTTC.

This clonotype was counted ten times or more. V and J are TRBV4-2 and TRBJ2-3; either TRBD1 or TRBD2 may supply D (5 bases each). Deletions cut 4 bases from V and 6 bases from J, with 11 bases between. This CDR3 region has 13 residues. The germline gives CDR1 LGHNA, CDR2 YNFKEQ. Written as DNA, the CDR3 is TGTGCCAGCAGCCGGCGAGGGGAGGATACGCAGTATTTT. Its translation is CASSRRGEDTQYF.

This clonotype was detected many times. CDR3 nucleotides: TGTGCCAGCAGCTTAGAGGACAGTAATTCACCCCTCCACTTT. Its translation is CASSLEDSNSPLHF. V is TRBV11-3 and J is TRBJ1-6; perhaps TRBD1 as D (6 bases). The CDR3 extends over 14 amino acids. V lost 0 bases and J lost 6, with 6 bases in between. CDR1 is SGHNT, CDR2 YENEEA, per germline. Complete variable domain (other parts from reference TRBV11-3 and TRBJ1-6): EAGVVQSPRYKIIEKKQPVAFWCNPISGHNTLYWYLQNLGQGPELLIRYENEEAVDDSQLPKDRFSAERLKGVDSTLKIQPAELGDSAVYLCASSLEDSNSPLHFGNGTRLTVT.

This clonotype was recorded many times. V gene TRBV11-2 combines with J gene TRBJ2-1; possibly TRBD2 for D (5 bases). The CDR3 runs to 13 residues. Trimming removed 2 bases from V and 10 bases from J, with 12 bases in between. Per the germline V gene, CDR1 is SGHAT and CDR2 is FQNNGV. Here the CDR3 reads CASSLSNSGEQFF. CDR3 DNA: TGTGCCAGCAGCTTATCGAACTCGGGGGAGCAGTTCTTC.

CDR3 loop: CSARDYLAGGPYEQYF. In nucleotides, the CDR3 is TGCAGTGCTAGAGATTACCTAGCGGGAGGTCCCTACGAGCAGTACTTC. The chain recombines TRBV20-1 with TRBJ2-7, with 11 positions matching TRBD2. Unmatched junction bases numbered 6, after V lost 0 bases and J lost 2 bases. CDR1 and CDR2 from the germline V gene are DFQATT and SNEGSKA (reference sequence). The length of the CDR3 is 16 residues.